This T cell receptor (beta chain) was captured in a study of blood T cell repertoires in COVID-19. Study-level information: Donors in the United States, Italy and Spain gave samples during acute or convalescent COVID-19. From T cells, B-cell-depleted T cells, or PBMCs came the material, which was cDNA or gDNA.

Authors' analysis steps: Researchers report that nucleated cell counts were estimated from reference gene primer amplification. Using immunoSEQ multiplex PCR, the repertoire was profiled, and TCRdb retains in-frame clones only, with some absent. That table furnishes V, J and clone size, whereas the DNA furnished D and trimming. This sample has 300,000 to 450,000 clones; about 89% occur once, and the top ten carry 3%. Seattle patients were enrolled while actively infected and followed longitudinally. The V gene lost 3 bases and the J gene lost 4 bases, with 18 bases spanning the gap. CDR1 is LNHDA, CDR2 SQIVND, per germline (reference sequence). This CDR3 region has 16 residues.

This rearrangement joins TRBV19 to TRBJ1-2; weak D call: TRBD1 (6 bases). The source of this sequence is a woman aged 25 to 39 with COVID-19, enrolled during active disease. The sequencing sample was made of peripheral blood. The CDR3 here is CASSMRQVRLSYGYTF. The CDR3 DNA follows: TGTGCCAGTAGTATGCGACAGGTTCGATTATCCTATGGCTACACCTTC.